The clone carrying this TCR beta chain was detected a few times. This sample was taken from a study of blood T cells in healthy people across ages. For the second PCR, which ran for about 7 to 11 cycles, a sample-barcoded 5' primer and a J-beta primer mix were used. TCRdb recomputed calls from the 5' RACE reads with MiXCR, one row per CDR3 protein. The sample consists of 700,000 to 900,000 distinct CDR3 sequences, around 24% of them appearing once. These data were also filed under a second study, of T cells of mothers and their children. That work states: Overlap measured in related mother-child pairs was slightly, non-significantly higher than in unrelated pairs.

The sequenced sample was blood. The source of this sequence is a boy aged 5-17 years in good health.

CDR3 region: CASSPSGWWSYEQYF. The CDR3 DNA is TGTGCCAGCAGTCCATCCGGGTGGTGGTCCTACGAGCAGTACTTC. The chain joins TRBV12-3 or TRBV12-4 to TRBJ2-7; D uncertain. This CDR3 has 15 amino acids. The V end lost 5 bases, the J end lost 1 base, and 15 bases lay between the germline ends.